The TCR beta chain under discussion was sequenced for a study of cytomegalovirus exposure and HLA in healthy donors. Whole-study findings and limits: A later analysis found that most CMV-associated TCR beta chains appeared HLA-restricted.

Amplification used 60 Vbeta primers and 13 Jbeta primers. Assay: immunoSEQ multiplex PCR; the TCRdb copy retains only in-frame clones and omits some. The sample carries roughly 120,000 clones, more than 75% recorded once. CDR3 length: 15 residues. CDR1 is LNHNV and CDR2 is YYDKDF in the germline V gene (reference sequence). The V gene lost 1 base and the J gene lost 6 bases, with 13 bases spanning the gap. Comment on this clone: Antigen unknown.

The specimen sequenced was PBMCs. The gene calls are TRBV15 and TRBJ1-5; unclear D gene. The receptor's source is a man aged 40-55 years in good health and CMV-seronegative. This CDR3 is CATSRGGGNGQPQHF. The DNA for the CDR3 is TGTGCCACCAGCAGAGGAGGAGGGAACGGTCAGCCCCAGCATTTT.